The 19 T cell receptor beta chains in this list originate from one sample, sequenced in a study of blood T cell repertoires in COVID-19. Only in-frame clones appear in the TCRdb table, and some are missing; sequencing was by immunoSEQ multiplex PCR. The table lists 200,000 or so clones, 70% to 90% of them singletons. The source material was PBMCs or T cells enriched from blood (not recorded which). The receptor set was obtained from a man aged 25-45 years who had recovered from COVID-19.

The CDR3 DNA is TGTGCCAGCAGGGGGTGGGAGTCTCAGCCCCAGCATTTT. This codes for CASRGWESQPQHF. The chain recombines TRBV2 with TRBJ1-5; D gene unclear. CDR3 length: 13 residues. Germline CDR1 and CDR2: SNHLY and FYNNEI. Trimming took off 6 bases at V and 6 bases at J, with 12 bases between the two ends.

The chain has TRBV27 and TRBJ1-6, with D perhaps matching TRBD1 (6 bases). Trimming took off 6 bases at V and 8 bases at J, with 11 bases between the two ends. This CDR3 comprises 13 residues. CDR1 and CDR2 (germline): MNHEY, SMNVEV (reference sequence). CDR3 in amino acids: CASRTGQDSPLHF. CDR3 bases: TGTGCCAGCAGAACAGGGCAGGATTCACCCCTCCACTTT.

In this sample, this clone turned up a few times. The genes are TRBV4-2 and TRBJ1-2; 11 nucleotides line up with TRBD1. Germline loops: CDR1 LGHNA, CDR2 YNFKEQ. CDR3 length: 16 amino acids. V lost 3 bases and J lost 7; bases outside the gene matches: 10. CDR3 in DNA: TGTGCCAGCAGCCACCGCCGGACAGGGGGCGAGGGTGGCTACACCTTC. It yields the protein CASSHRRTGGEGGYTF.

This clone was picked up a small number of times. This rearrangement joins TRBV7-9 to TRBJ2-7; tentative D call: TRBD2 (5 bases). CDR1 and CDR2 from the germline V gene are SEHNR and FQNEAQ (reference sequence). The CDR3 sequence is 12 residues long. V lost 3 bases to trimming and J lost 6 bases, with 9 bases between them. For the CDR3, the DNA is TGTGCCAGCAGCTTGAGCGGTTCCGAGCAGTACTTC. This encodes CASSLSGSEQYF. The full variable domain, completed using reference TRBV7-9 and TRBJ2-7, is DTGVSQNPRHKITKRGQNVTFRCDPISEHNRLYWYRQTLGQGPEFLTYFQNEAQLEKSRLLSDRFSAERPKGSFSTLEIQRTEQGDSAMYLCASSLSGSEQYFGPGTRLTVT.

The J gene is TRBJ2-7, the V gene TRBV7-8, with TRBD2 matching over 7 bases. The ends lost 4 bases at V and 4 bases at J; junction bases unmatched: 16. CDR3 size: 17 residues. CDR1 is SGHVS, CDR2 FQNEAQ, per germline. Here the CDR3 reads CASSYAQRGSTSYEQYF. Written as DNA, the CDR3 is TGTGCCAGCAGCTATGCCCAGCGCGGGAGTACGTCGTACGAGCAGTACTTC.

The genes are TRBV18 and TRBJ2-7, with 9 bases matching TRBD1. Germline V gives CDR1 KGHSH, CDR2 LQKENI. With V trimmed by 3 bases and J by 5 bases, 8 bases remained unmatched. The CDR3 covers 15 residues. In DNA form, the CDR3 reads TGTGCCAGCTCACCTTTACAGGGGGCTTCTAACGAGCAGTACTTC. Encoded protein: CASSPLQGASNEQYF.

This clone was observed a single time. The chain couples TRBV2 to TRBJ1-2; 9 bases align to TRBD1. Germline CDR1 SNHLY, CDR2 FYNNEI. The CDR3 has 15 amino acids. Trimming at V came to 4 bases and at J to 8 bases, leaving 11 bases not matched to a gene. The CDR3 here is CASSGRGQGLGGYTF. The CDR3 DNA reads TGTGCCAGCAGTGGGAGGGGACAGGGTTTGGGCGGCTACACCTTC. Supplemented by reference TRBV2 and TRBJ1-2, the full variable domain reads EPEVTQTPSHQVTQMGQEVILRCVPISNHLYFYWYRQILGQKVEFLVSFYNNEISEKSEIFDDQFSVERPDGSNFTLKIRSTKLEDSAMYFCASSGRGQGLGGYTFGSGTRLTVV.

The gene calls are TRBV6-4 and TRBJ2-3, with D possibly TRBD1 on 5 matching bases. The CDR3 totals 15 residues. With 3 bases removed from V and 3 bases from J, the gap between germline ends came to 13 bases. Germline CDR1 MRHNA, CDR2 SNTAGT. The CDR3 region has the DNA TGTGCCAGCAGTGAGAGGCAGGGTCGGACAGATACGCAGTATTTT. It specifies CASSERQGRTDTQYF.

The genes are TRBV5-1 and TRBJ2-3, with a possible D match to TRBD2 (6 bases). Trimming shortened V by 4 bases and J by 3 bases, and 12 bases separated the two germline ends. Germline V lookup: CDR1 SGHRS, CDR2 YFSETQ. There are 14 residues in the CDR3. The CDR3 protein is CASSGGEVTDTQYF. The CDR3 coding sequence is TGCGCCAGCAGCGGCGGGGAGGTAACAGATACGCAGTATTTT.

The gene calls are TRBV4-2 and TRBJ1-4; tentatively, D is TRBD1 (5 bases). The CDR3 spans 16 residues. V was pared by 0 bases and J by 8 bases, with 16 bases between. The V gene's germline CDR1 is LGHNA and CDR2 YNFKEQ. In DNA form, the CDR3 reads TGTGCCAGCAGCCAAGATCCAGGGCAGGGAAGGGAAAAACTGTTTTTT. Protein: CASSQDPGQGREKLFF.

This clone was seen a single time. This chain links TRBV6-2 or TRBV6-3 with TRBJ2-5, with 11 positions matching TRBD2. This CDR3 contains 17 residues. Germline loops: CDR1 MNHEY, CDR2 SVGEGT. J was trimmed by 0 bases and V by 5 bases; bases with no gene match: 8. The CDR3 bases are TGTGCCAGCAGTCCCCGACTAGCGGGGTCACACCAAGAGACCCAGTACTTC. Its translation: CASSPRLAGSHQETQYF.

This clone was detected only once. The chain couples TRBV3-1 (or the pseudogene TRBV3-2) to TRBJ1-1; D is unclear. V was cut by 3 bases and J by 3 bases, with 8 bases left in between. Germline loops: CDR1 LGHDT, CDR2 YNNKEL (reference sequence). The CDR3 has 13 amino acids. The CDR3 reads CASSQGGHTEAFF. In DNA, the CDR3 is TGTGCCAGCAGCCAGGGAGGGCACACTGAAGCTTTCTTT.

The rearrangement uses TRBV7-9 and TRBJ1-2; D is undetermined. The V end lost 1 base, the J end lost 3 bases, and 6 bases lay between the germline ends. Germline CDR1 reads SEHNR; CDR2 reads FQNEAQ (reference sequence). The CDR3 totals 13 residues. The DNA of the CDR3 is TGTGCCAGCAGCTTAGACTCTTACTATGGCTACACCTTC. It is translated as CASSLDSYYGYTF.

The rearrangement uses TRBV4-2 and TRBJ1-2; D is uncertain. Germline CDR1 and CDR2: LGHNA and YNFKEQ. This CDR3 has 15 amino acids. Trimming removed 1 base from V and 6 bases from J, with 15 bases in between. This chain's CDR3 is CASSQGTAGENGYTF. CDR3 DNA sequence: TGTGCCAGCAGCCAAGGCACGGCCGGGGAAAATGGCTACACCTTC.

The J gene is TRBJ2-5, the V gene TRBV3-1 (or the pseudogene TRBV3-2); D is unclear. The CDR3 has 12 amino acids. Between the trimmed V and J ends, which lost 0 bases and 4 bases, there was a span of 3 bases. Germline values: CDR1 LGHDT, CDR2 YNNKEL (reference sequence). In DNA form, the CDR3 reads TGTGCCAGCAGCCAAGATCGAGAGACCCAGTACTTC. Protein sequence: CASSQDRETQYF.

The chain recombines TRBV7-8 with TRBJ1-2; 9 nucleotides align to TRBD1. Germline assignment: CDR1 SGHVS and CDR2 FQNEAQ. The CDR3 is 14 amino acids. After removal of 0 bases from V and 10 bases from J, the junction contained 6 bases not matched to a gene. The CDR3 sequence: CASSLARTGEFYTF. The CDR3 nucleotides read TGTGCCAGCAGCTTAGCTAGGACAGGGGAGTTCTACACCTTC.

The chain uses TRBV18 and TRBJ2-5; D uncertain. The ends were cut back, 3 bases at V and 5 bases at J, with 4 bases in the middle. Germline V gene lookup returns CDR1 KGHSH and CDR2 LQKENI. This CDR3 is 11 amino acids long. The CDR3 protein is CASSPSETQYF. The CDR3, as DNA: TGTGCCAGCTCACCCAGTGAGACCCAGTACTTC.

The V and J genes are TRBV6-1 and TRBJ1-6; the match to TRBD1 covers 7 bases. The germline gives CDR1 MNHNS, CDR2 SASEGT. Losses at the gene ends were 0 bases for V and 6 bases for J; bases not matched to a gene: 8. The length of the CDR3 is 17 residues. The CDR3 region is CASSEALTGVFNSPLHF. The CDR3 region has the DNA TGTGCCAGCAGTGAAGCACTTACAGGGGTATTTAATTCACCCCTCCACTTT.

The V and J genes are TRBV28 and TRBJ2-7; 10 nucleotides agree with TRBD1. CDR1 and CDR2 from the germline V gene are MDHEN and SYDVKM. CDR3 length equals 15 residues. V dropped 6 bases and J dropped 6; count of bases not matched to a gene: 11. For the CDR3, the DNA is TGTGCCAGCAGCCTACCGGGACAGGGGTCTTTCGAGCAGTACTTC. The encoded protein is CASSLPGQGSFEQYF.